This T cell receptor beta chain came from a study of blood T cell repertoires in COVID-19. Germline assignment: CDR1 LGHNT and CDR2 FRNRAP. This CDR3 spans 14 amino acids. Deletions cut 10 bases from V and 0 bases from J, with 15 bases between. In the original processing: Reference gene primer amplification in the assay estimated nucleated cell counts. TCRdb keeps only in-frame clones here, not all; method: immunoSEQ multiplex PCR. V and J calls and clone size are given by that table; D and trimming were obtained from the DNA. The sample yields 120,000 to 150,000 clones, roughly 84% seen once. This receptor was taken from a human donor in a cohort sampled during active COVID-19. The chain is built from TRBV12-5 and TRBJ1-1, with D maybe TRBD1 (5 bases). The sample was peripheral blood. This chain's CDR3 is CATRPGVMNTEAFF. The CDR3 DNA is TGTGCTACCCGCCCGGGGGTTATGAACACTGAAGCTTTCTTT.